A selection of T cell receptor beta chains follows, all from one sample in a study of OX40 agonist ivuxolimab in advanced cancers. Sequencing used immunoSEQ multiplex PCR; TCRdb keeps in-frame clones, though not all of them. Here the sample spans fewer than 85,000 clones, approximately 89% being singletons. Sequenced here: CD4+ or CD8+ T cells sorted from blood, sampled in a trial of the OX40 agonist ivuxolimab. Every receptor here comes from an adult with an advanced solid tumor such as melanoma, head and neck, liver or kidney cancer. Both conserved end residues are part of each CDR3. The D gene is left open where the match is weak. Clone size is not always given. Where it is, it says once, few, many or a class for expanded clones.

cdr3_aa cdr3_nt j_call v_call clone_size d_call
CASSSLQGTGELFF TGTGCCAGCAGCTCCCTACAGGGGACCGGGGAGCTGTTTTTT TRBJ2-2 TRBV5-4 NA TRBD1
CASSYKQGADYGYTF TGTGCCAGCAGTTATAAGCAGGGGGCTGACTATGGCTACACCTTC TRBJ1-2 TRBV6-6 NA TRBD1
CASSLAQGITEAFF TGTGCCAGCAGCTTAGCCCAGGGAATAACTGAAGCTTTCTTT TRBJ1-1 TRBV7-6 NA NA
CASSLGPGLAVEQYF TGCGCCAGCAGCTTGGGGCCGGGACTAGCTGTCGAGCAGTACTTC TRBJ2-7 TRBV5-1 NA TRBD2
CASSLDRHEQYF TGTGCCAGCAGCTTGGACCGCCACGAGCAGTACTTC TRBJ2-7 TRBV5-6 NA NA
CASSLGGAQGNQPQHF TGTGCCAGCAGTTTAGGAGGGGCGCAGGGCAATCAGCCCCAGCATTTT TRBJ1-5 TRBV28 NA NA
CASRVDREGNQYF TGTGCCAGCAGGGTAGACAGGGAAGGGAACCAGTACTTC TRBJ2-5 TRBV6-5 NA TRBD1
CASSASTASNQPQHF TGTGCCAGCAGCGCCTCGACAGCTAGCAATCAGCCCCAGCATTTT TRBJ1-5 TRBV2 NA NA
CASSESSVSPSYEQYF TGTGCCAGCAGTGAGTCATCCGTTTCTCCGTCCTACGAGCAGTACTTC TRBJ2-7 TRBV6-1 NA NA
CAISAGQLDSNQPQHF TGTGCCATCAGCGCGGGACAGCTTGATAGCAATCAGCCCCAGCATTTT TRBJ1-5 TRBV10-3 NA TRBD1
CASSLFDPGETQYF TGTGCCAGCTCACTATTTGACCCGGGGGAGACCCAGTACTTC TRBJ2-5 TRBV18 NA NA
CASSPRTPRNSPLHF TGTGCCAGCAGCCCACGGACACCTAGAAATTCACCCCTCCACTTT TRBJ1-6 TRBV7-2 NA NA
CASSKRTSGGHCGTQYF TGTGCCAGCAGCAAAAGGACTAGCGGGGGGCACTGCGGTACGCAGTATTTT TRBJ2-3 TRBV21-1 NA NA
CASGPDWNTEAFF TGTGCTAGTGGGCCAGACTGGAACACTGAAGCTTTCTTT TRBJ1-1 TRBV12-5 NA NA
CASSDFAGATEAFF TGTGCCAGCAGTGACTTTGCAGGGGCCACTGAAGCTTTCTTT TRBJ1-1 TRBV6-4 NA NA
CASSVATVGNEQFF TGTGCCAGCAGCGTAGCTACGGTGGGGAATGAGCAGTTCTTC TRBJ2-1 TRBV9 NA NA
CASSPKRRGGRLYEQYF TGTGCCAGCAGCCCAAAGCGCAGAGGGGGGCGCCTCTACGAGCAGTACTTC TRBJ2-7 TRBV5-6 NA NA
CATGGDQPQHF TGTGCCACAGGGGGCGATCAGCCCCAGCATTTT TRBJ1-5 TRBV6-6 once TRBD1
CASRLQVGGTEAFF TGTGCCAGCAGGCTTCAGGTGGGGGGCACTGAAGCTTTCTTT TRBJ1-1 TRBV6-6 NA NA
CASSYGLNIQYF TGTGCCAGCAGTTACGGCCTAAACATTCAGTACTTC TRBJ2-4 TRBV6-6 NA NA
CSVGPGPASDTQYF TGCAGCGTTGGCCCCGGACCGGCATCGGATACGCAGTATTTT TRBJ2-3 TRBV29-1 NA NA
CASSMGGLGHQPQHF TGTGCCAGTAGTATGGGCGGACTTGGGCATCAGCCCCAGCATTTT TRBJ1-5 TRBV19 few NA
CASSLAGTGEGETQYF TGCGCCAGCAGCTTGGCCGGGACAGGGGAGGGAGAGACCCAGTACTTC TRBJ2-5 TRBV5-1 once TRBD1
CASRQGPTNSPLHF TGTGCCAGCAGACAGGGCCCGACTAATTCACCCCTCCACTTT TRBJ1-6 TRBV27 NA NA
CASSPHAQRRIYNEQFF TGTGCCAGCAGCCCTCACGCCCAGCGGAGAATCTACAATGAGCAGTTCTTC TRBJ2-1 TRBV7-9 NA NA
CASSLRAPLEKLFF TGTGCCAGCAGCCTCCGGGCCCCCTTGGAAAAACTGTTTTTT TRBJ1-4 TRBV11-2 NA NA
CASSAAGGGGADTQYF TGTGCCAGCAGTGCAGCAGGGGGTGGGGGTGCAGATACGCAGTATTTT TRBJ2-3 TRBV2 once TRBD1
CAISGTGGDEKLFF TGTGCCATCAGTGGGACAGGGGGGGATGAAAAACTGTTTTTT TRBJ1-4 TRBV10-3 NA TRBD1
CASSQDASGGLNIQYF TGTGCCAGCAGCCAAGACGCTAGCGGGGGGTTAAACATTCAGTACTTC TRBJ2-4 TRBV4-2 NA TRBD2
CASSLISGGDGYTF TGTGCCAGCAGTTTGATAAGCGGCGGGGATGGCTACACCTTC TRBJ1-2 TRBV27 NA NA
CASSERDGNYGYTF TGTGCCAGCAGTGAAAGGGACGGAAACTATGGCTACACCTTC TRBJ1-2 TRBV2 once NA
CASSRENYGYTF TGTGCCAGCAGCAGGGAGAACTATGGCTACACCTTC TRBJ1-2 TRBV2 NA NA
CASSTNGDRSSTNEKLFF TGCGCCAGCAGCACGAATGGGGACAGGAGTTCAACTAATGAAAAACTGTTTTTT TRBJ1-4 TRBV5-1 NA TRBD1
CASSLEGPSEQYF TGCGCCAGCAGCTTGGAAGGTCCTTCCGAGCAGTACTTC TRBJ2-7 TRBV5-1 NA NA
CASSPGQGGDQPQHF TGTGCCAGCAGTCCGGGACAGGGGGGAGATCAGCCCCAGCATTTT TRBJ1-5 TRBV6-9 NA TRBD1
CASSLRRTSLTGELFF TGTGCCAGCAGTTTACGGCGGACTAGCCTCACCGGGGAGCTGTTTTTT TRBJ2-2 TRBV27 once TRBD2
CASSFPPIRARGGYTF TGTGCCAGCAGCTTTCCACCGATCCGGGCCCGCGGTGGCTACACCTTC TRBJ1-2 TRBV11-2 NA NA
CASSLGWGTAEKLFF TGTGCCAGCAGCTTAGGGTGGGGGACAGCCGAAAAACTGTTTTTT TRBJ1-4 TRBV7-2 NA TRBD1
CASSLAFGTTNTGELFF TGTGCCAGCAGCTTAGCCTTCGGGACTACAAACACCGGGGAGCTGTTTTTT TRBJ2-2 TRBV11-3 NA TRBD2
CAFRGGGRTDTQYF TGTGCCTTCCGCGGAGGGGGCAGGACAGATACGCAGTATTTT TRBJ2-3 TRBV18 NA NA
CASSPGRWGPNYGYTF TGTGCCAGCAGCCCGGGTCGGTGGGGGCCTAACTATGGCTACACCTTC TRBJ1-2 TRBV11-2 NA NA
CASSQNRGQPQHF TGCGCCAGCAGCCAAAACAGGGGCCAGCCCCAGCATTTT TRBJ1-5 TRBV4-1 NA TRBD1
CASSPQEGTEKLFF TGTGCCAGCTCACCCCAGGAGGGTACGGAAAAACTGTTTTTT TRBJ1-4 TRBV18 NA NA
CASSYPGQGSDTQYF TGTGCCAGCAGTTACCCGGGACAGGGATCAGATACGCAGTATTTT TRBJ2-3 TRBV6-6 NA TRBD1
CASTTGGAYGYTF TGTGCCAGCACTACAGGGGGCGCCTATGGCTACACCTTC TRBJ1-2 TRBV6-5 NA TRBD1